What follows describes a single T cell receptor (beta chain). Its cognate antigen is unknown. With 5 bases clipped from V and 1 base from J, the junction kept 2 bases outside the gene matches. This CDR3 is 15 amino acids long. The V gene's germline CDR1 is SGHAT and CDR2 FQNNGV. Only in-frame clones appear in the TCRdb table, and some are missing; sequencing was by immunoSEQ multiplex PCR. The data hold some 180,000 clones, with around 80% observed a single time. This record comes from a study of cytomegalovirus exposure and HLA in healthy donors. Broader study findings: Three CMV-associated chains proved CMV antigen-specific in vitro. The study labeled about 160 TCR beta chains cytomegalovirus-associated.

V and J are TRBV11-2 and TRBJ2-1; the match to TRBD2 covers 10 bases. The sequenced sample was PBMCs. The receptor was isolated from a woman aged 30 to 39 in good health and CMV-seronegative. CDR3 in amino acids: CASSLAGDSYNEQFF. As DNA, the CDR3 is TGTGCCAGCAGCCTAGCGGGAGATTCCTACAATGAGCAGTTCTTC.